What follows is one T cell receptor beta chain and its context. Its antigen is unidentified. A clone one base away is much larger, so this may be a read error. The CDR3 loop spans 16 amino acids. The sample belongs to a study of Graves' ophthalmopathy and Graves' hyperthyroidism. Researchers took RNA transcripts and amplified TCR beta CDR3 regions from them. RT-PCR in the first round used HTBI primers; a second-round multiplex PCR followed. TCRdb reanalysed the multiplex PCR reads using MiXCR and keeps one entry per CDR3 protein. The data contain 580,000 or so distinct CDR3 sequences, under 45% of them seen just once; the ten biggest clones take up 4% to 5%. Findings and caveats of the study: Blood also contained most of the expanded thyroid clonotypes above 0.001 frequency.

Material for sequencing was peripheral blood or thyroid tissue (not recorded which). The receptor's source is an adult man with Graves' hyperthyroidism. The chain is built from TRBV12-3 or TRBV12-4 and TRBJ1-2; TRBD1 matches 8 bases. CDR3 residues: CASGLKQGATTYGHTF. Here the CDR3 DNA reads TGTGCTAGTGGTTTGAAGCAGGGGGCAACAACCTATGGCCACACCTTC.